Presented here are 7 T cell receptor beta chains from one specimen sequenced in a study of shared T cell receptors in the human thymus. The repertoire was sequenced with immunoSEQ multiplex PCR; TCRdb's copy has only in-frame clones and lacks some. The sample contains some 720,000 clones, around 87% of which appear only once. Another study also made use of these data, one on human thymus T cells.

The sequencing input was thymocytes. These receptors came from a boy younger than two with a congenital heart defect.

CDR3 coding DNA: TGTGCCAGCTCACCAAGACGTTCCCTGGGACAGGGGTGTGAGCAGTTCTTC. Translating gives CASSPRRSLGQGCEQFF. The rearrangement links TRBV18 to TRBJ2-1, with TRBD1 matching over 10 bases. This CDR3 region has 17 residues. V was pared by 2 bases and J by 9 bases, with 13 bases of the junction left unmatched. Germline CDR1 is KGHSH and CDR2 is LQKENI.

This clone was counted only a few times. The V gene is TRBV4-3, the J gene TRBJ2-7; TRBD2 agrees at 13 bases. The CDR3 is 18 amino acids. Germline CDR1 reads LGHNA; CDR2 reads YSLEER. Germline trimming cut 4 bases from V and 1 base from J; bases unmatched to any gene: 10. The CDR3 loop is CASSPGNRTSGRSYEQYF. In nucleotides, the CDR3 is TGCGCCAGCAGCCCGGGCAACCGGACTAGCGGGAGATCCTACGAGCAGTACTTC.

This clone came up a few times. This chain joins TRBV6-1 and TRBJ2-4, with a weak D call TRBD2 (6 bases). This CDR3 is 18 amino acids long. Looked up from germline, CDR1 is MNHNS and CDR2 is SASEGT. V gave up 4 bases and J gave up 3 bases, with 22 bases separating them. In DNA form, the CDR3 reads TGTGCCAGCAGTGGGACCGGGGCTAGCGTCTTCCACAAAAACATTCAGTACTTC. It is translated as CASSGTGASVFHKNIQYF.

The CDR3 bases are TGCGCCAGCAGCCAAATAGCGGGAGTGGTGTCAGAGACCCAGTACTTC. Translating it yields CASSQIAGVVSETQYF. V is TRBV4-1 and J is TRBJ2-5, with TRBD2 matching over 9 bases. This CDR3 spans 16 amino acids. V lost 2 bases to trimming and J lost 4 bases; unmatched junction nucleotides: 8. Germline values: CDR1 MGHRA, CDR2 YSYEKL.

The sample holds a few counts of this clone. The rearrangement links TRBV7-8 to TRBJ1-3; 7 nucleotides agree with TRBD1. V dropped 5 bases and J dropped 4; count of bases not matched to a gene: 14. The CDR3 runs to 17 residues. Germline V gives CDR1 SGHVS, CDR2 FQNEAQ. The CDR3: CASSPGGGLARGNTIYF. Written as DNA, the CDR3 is TGTGCCAGCAGCCCTGGAGGGGGCCTTGCGAGGGGAAACACCATATATTTT.

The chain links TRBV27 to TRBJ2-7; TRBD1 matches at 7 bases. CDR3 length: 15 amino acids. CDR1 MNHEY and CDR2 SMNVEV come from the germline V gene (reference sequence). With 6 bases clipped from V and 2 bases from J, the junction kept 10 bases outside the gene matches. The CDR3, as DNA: TGTGCCAGCAGCCCCCCAGGGGACAGCACCTACGAGCAGTACTTC. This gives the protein CASSPPGDSTYEQYF.

The CDR3 DNA sequence: TGTGCCAGCAGTAAGAGACTAGCGCCTAACTACAATGAGCAGTTCTTC. Translating gives CASSKRLAPNYNEQFF. The rearrangement uses TRBV27 and TRBJ2-1, with 8 bases matching TRBD2. There are 16 residues in the CDR3. V lost 5 bases and J lost 3; bases outside the gene matches: 9. The germline gives CDR1 MNHEY, CDR2 SMNVEV (reference sequence).